This is a list of T cell receptor beta chains from one sample in a study of T-cell memory formation after mild COVID-19. MiXCR, applied by TCRdb to the 5' RACE reads, yields one record per CDR3 protein. Among fewer than 250,000 distinct CDR3 sequences, around 25% were seen once, and the ten largest hold approximately 10%. Sequencing input: PBMCs or a T cell subset sorted from them (not recorded which). Receptors were obtained from an adult woman who had mild COVID-19 (a few samples of this study predate the infection). Cell type and time point are not known. The CDR3 runs from the conserved cysteine through the conserved F or W. D genes are given only for firm matches. The listing skips clone size in some rows; elsewhere it reads once, few, many or a size class.

NA	TRBV6-5	NA	TRBJ1-5	CASSPGQINQPQHF	TGTGCCAGCAGCCCCGGACAAATCAATCAGCCCCAGCATTTT
NA	TRBV5-1	NA	TRBJ2-5	CASSTQDRSETQYF	TGCGCCAGCAGCACCCAGGACAGATCTGAGACCCAGTACTTC
TRBD1	TRBV2	few	TRBJ2-6	CASSEGTGSGANVLTF	TGTGCCAGCAGTGAAGGGACAGGGTCAGGGGCCAACGTCCTGACTTTC
NA	TRBV2	NA	TRBJ2-1	CASRRTAYNEQFF	TGTGCCAGCAGGCGGACAGCCTACAATGAGCAGTTCTTC
NA	TRBV29-1	once	TRBJ1-1	CCVDWGGATEAFF	TGCTGCGTTGATTGGGGGGGCGCCACTGAAGCTTTCTTT
NA	TRBV5-1	few	TRBJ2-4	CASSFAREDTLAKNIQYF	TGCGCCAGCAGCTTCGCTAGAGAGGACACCTTAGCCAAAAACATTCAGTACTTC
NA	TRBV12-3/TRBV12-4	NA	TRBJ1-1	CASSLGGLPEAFF	TGTGCCAGCAGTCTAGGGGGACTTCCGGAAGCTTTCTTT
NA	TRBV24-1	many	TRBJ2-3	CATSHRDGVEDTQYF	TGTGCCACCAGCCACCGGGACGGTGTTGAGGATACGCAGTATTTT
NA	TRBV2	NA	TRBJ1-3	CASSETGTPLSGNTIYF	TGTGCCAGCAGTGAAACAGGGACCCCCCTCTCTGGAAACACCATATATTTT
NA	TRBV6-2/TRBV6-3	few	TRBJ2-4	CASSPSGDIKNIQYF	TGTGCCAGCAGTCCAAGCGGGGACATCAAAAACATTCAGTACTTC
NA	TRBV6-2/TRBV6-3	NA	TRBJ2-1	CASRMEAVGRDEQFF	TGTGCCAGCAGAATGGAAGCGGTGGGTAGGGATGAGCAGTTCTTC
NA	TRBV5-1	NA	TRBJ2-5	CASSFIQGSGQETQYF	TGCGCCAGCAGCTTCATTCAGGGGAGTGGGCAAGAGACCCAGTACTTC
NA	TRBV4-1	NA	TRBJ1-2	CASSQAPAEGYGYTF	TGCGCCAGCAGCCAAGCGCCAGCCGAAGGCTATGGCTACACCTTC
TRBD1	TRBV7-9	NA	TRBJ2-7	CASSPSRDRVSSYEQYF	TGTGCCAGCAGCCCGTCCCGGGACAGGGTTAGCTCCTACGAGCAGTACTTC
NA	TRBV5-1	NA	TRBJ1-1	CASSVWTGAEAFF	TGCGCCAGCAGCGTGTGGACCGGGGCTGAAGCTTTCTTT
NA	TRBV5-1	NA	TRBJ2-5	CASSLVDGEETQYF	TGCGCCAGCAGCTTGGTCGACGGGGAAGAGACCCAGTACTTC
TRBD2	TRBV6-2/TRBV6-3	few	TRBJ2-7	CASGRSSYEQYF	TGTGCTAGCGGGAGAAGCTCCTACGAGCAGTACTTC
NA	TRBV7-9	few	TRBJ2-2	CASSENTGELFF	TGTGCCAGCAGCGAAAACACCGGGGAGCTGTTTTTT
NA	TRBV12-3/TRBV12-4	few	TRBJ2-1	CASSDSLLRSYNEQFF	TGTGCCAGCAGTGACAGTTTATTGAGGTCCTACAATGAGCAGTTCTTC
NA	TRBV11-3	NA	TRBJ2-7	CASSSTTTGFHEQYF	TGTGCCAGCAGCTCAACCACTACAGGGTTCCACGAGCAGTACTTC
TRBD2	TRBV29-1	few	TRBJ2-7	CSVLAGETYEQYF	TGCAGCGTTCTAGCGGGAGAAACCTACGAGCAGTACTTC
TRBD1	TRBV9	NA	TRBJ1-1	CASSVTSGTVNTEAFF	TGTGCCAGCAGCGTAACCTCCGGGACAGTCAACACTGAAGCTTTCTTT
NA	TRBV7-2	NA	TRBJ2-7	CASSLGKTPYEQYF	TGTGCCAGCAGCTTAGGGAAAACCCCCTACGAGCAGTACTTC
NA	TRBV19	NA	TRBJ2-3	CASSIDLEATGDTQYF	TGTGCCAGTAGTATAGATCTGGAAGCCACCGGAGATACGCAGTATTTT
NA	TRBV3-1	few	TRBJ2-1	CASSQVTTQEQFF	TGTGCCAGCAGCCAAGTTACGACTCAGGAGCAGTTCTTC
NA	TRBV29-1	many	TRBJ2-2	CSVRRGDSESPTGELFF	TGCAGCGTCCGGCGTGGGGACTCCGAATCCCCCACCGGGGAGCTGTTTTTT
NA	TRBV25-1	few	TRBJ2-5	CASSGDRQETQYF	TGTGCCAGCAGCGGGGACCGACAAGAGACCCAGTACTTC
NA	TRBV20-1	NA	TRBJ1-3	CSARVSDGSGNTIYF	TGCAGTGCTAGAGTAAGCGACGGCTCTGGAAACACCATATATTTT
NA	TRBV5-8	NA	TRBJ1-1	CASSFWQGYTEAFF	TGTGCCAGCAGCTTCTGGCAGGGATACACTGAAGCTTTCTTT
NA	TRBV4-1	few	TRBJ1-6	CASSQAEDFNSPLHF	TGCGCCAGCAGCCAAGCGGAGGATTTCAATTCACCCCTCCACTTT
NA	TRBV5-1	NA	TRBJ2-1	CASSLILDEQFF	TGCGCCAGCAGCTTGATTCTAGATGAGCAGTTCTTC
NA	TRBV12-3/TRBV12-4	NA	TRBJ1-5	CASCPLDGNQPQHF	TGTGCCAGCTGCCCCCTGGACGGCAATCAGCCCCAGCATTTT
NA	TRBV7-9	few	TRBJ2-5	CASSLVVSDQETQYF	TGTGCCAGCAGCTTAGTAGTTTCAGATCAAGAGACCCAGTACTTC
TRBD1	TRBV18	NA	TRBJ1-2	CASSVDRAGYTF	TGTGCCAGCTCAGTAGACAGGGCCGGCTACACCTTC
NA	TRBV6-5	NA	TRBJ2-7	CASSYSGSRPDEQYF	TGTGCCAGCAGTTATTCGGGGAGCAGGCCTGACGAGCAGTACTTC
NA	TRBV6-5	NA	TRBJ1-2	CASSRAAAHHGYTF	TGTGCCAGCAGCCGGGCGGCAGCCCACCATGGCTACACCTTC
TRBD2	TRBV4-1	NA	TRBJ2-6	CASSRAPREGRAGANVLTF	TGCGCCAGCAGCCGGGCCCCCAGGGAGGGAAGGGCTGGGGCCAACGTCCTGACTTTC
TRBD1	TRBV5-6	NA	TRBJ1-1	CASSFLDRDDTEAFF	TGTGCCAGCAGCTTTTTGGACAGGGACGACACTGAAGCTTTCTTT
NA	TRBV27	few	TRBJ2-1	CASSSPKMPVDNEQFF	TGTGCCAGCAGTTCCCCCAAAATGCCAGTGGACAATGAGCAGTTCTTC
NA	TRBV4-3	NA	TRBJ1-1	CASSPAQLPNTEAFF	TGCGCCAGCAGCCCAGCGCAGCTCCCGAACACTGAAGCTTTCTTT
NA	TRBV7-3	few	TRBJ2-1	CASSFSSGTGGTYNEQFF	TGTGCCAGCAGCTTTAGTAGCGGGACAGGCGGGACTTACAATGAGCAGTTCTTC